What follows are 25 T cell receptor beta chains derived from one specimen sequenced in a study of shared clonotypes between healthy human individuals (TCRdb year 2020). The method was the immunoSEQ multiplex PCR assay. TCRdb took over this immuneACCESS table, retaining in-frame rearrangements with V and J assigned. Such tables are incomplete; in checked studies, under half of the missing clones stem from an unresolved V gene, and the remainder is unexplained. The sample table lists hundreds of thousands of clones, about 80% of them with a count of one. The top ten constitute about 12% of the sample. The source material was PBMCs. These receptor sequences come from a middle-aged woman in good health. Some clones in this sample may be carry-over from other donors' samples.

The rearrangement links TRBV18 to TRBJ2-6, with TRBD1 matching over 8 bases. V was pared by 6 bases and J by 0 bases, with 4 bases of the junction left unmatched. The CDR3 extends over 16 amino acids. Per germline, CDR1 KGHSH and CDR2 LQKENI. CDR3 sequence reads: CASSGQGSSGANVLTF. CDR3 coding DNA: TGTGCCAGCTCCGGACAGGGTAGCTCTGGGGCCAACGTCCTGACTTTC.

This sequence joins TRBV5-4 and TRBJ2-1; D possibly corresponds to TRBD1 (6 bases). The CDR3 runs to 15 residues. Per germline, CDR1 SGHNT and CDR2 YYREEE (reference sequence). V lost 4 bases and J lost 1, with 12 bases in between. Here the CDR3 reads CASSPEGTSYNEQFF. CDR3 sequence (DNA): TGTGCCAGCAGCCCTGAGGGGACATCCTACAATGAGCAGTTCTTC.

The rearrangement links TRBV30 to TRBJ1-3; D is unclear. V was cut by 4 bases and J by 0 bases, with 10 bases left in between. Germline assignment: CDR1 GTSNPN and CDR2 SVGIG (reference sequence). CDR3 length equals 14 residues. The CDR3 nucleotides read TGTGCCTGGAAGCCGGGATCCTCTGGAAACACCATATATTTT. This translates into CAWKPGSSGNTIYF.

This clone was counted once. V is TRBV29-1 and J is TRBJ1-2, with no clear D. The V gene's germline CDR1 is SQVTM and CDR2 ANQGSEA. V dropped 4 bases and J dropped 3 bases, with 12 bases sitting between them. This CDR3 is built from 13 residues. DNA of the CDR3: TGCAGCGTTGGGGTCCAGAGAGACTATGGCTACACCTTC. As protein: CSVGVQRDYGYTF.

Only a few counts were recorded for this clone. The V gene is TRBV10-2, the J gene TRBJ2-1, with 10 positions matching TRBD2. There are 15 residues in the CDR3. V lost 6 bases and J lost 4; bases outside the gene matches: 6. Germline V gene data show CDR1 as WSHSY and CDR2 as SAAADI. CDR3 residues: CASSRGTSAYNEQFF. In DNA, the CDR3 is TGCGCCAGCAGCCGCGGGACTAGCGCTTACAATGAGCAGTTCTTC.

The CDR3 reads CASSSDLGGYVTQYF. The DNA for the CDR3 is TGTGCCAGCAGCTCCGATTTGGGAGGTTATGTTACGCAGTATTTT. The genes are TRBV11-1 and TRBJ2-3; TRBD2 is a possible D gene (6 bases). CDR1 SGHAT and CDR2 FQDESV come from the germline V gene (reference sequence). CDR3 length: 15 amino acids. Trimming removed 4 bases at V and 8 bases at J, with 19 bases between.

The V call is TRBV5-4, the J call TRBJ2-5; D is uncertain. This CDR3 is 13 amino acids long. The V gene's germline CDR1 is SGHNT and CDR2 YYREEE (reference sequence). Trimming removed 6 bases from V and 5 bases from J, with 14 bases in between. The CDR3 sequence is CASTSRQEETQYF. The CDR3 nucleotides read TGTGCCAGCACCTCCCGGCAGGAGGAGACCCAGTACTTC.

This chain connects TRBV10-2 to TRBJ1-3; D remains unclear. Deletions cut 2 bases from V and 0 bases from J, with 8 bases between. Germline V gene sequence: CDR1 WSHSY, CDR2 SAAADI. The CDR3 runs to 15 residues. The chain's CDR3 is CASSEVLISGNTIYF. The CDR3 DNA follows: TGCGCCAGCAGTGAGGTCCTGATCTCTGGAAACACCATATATTTT.

The CDR3 DNA sequence: TGTGCCAGCAGGTTTGGGGCTGGAAACACCATATATTTT. It is translated as CASRFGAGNTIYF. The chain uses TRBV28 and TRBJ1-3; D gene unclear. V gave up 6 bases and J gave up 2 bases, with 8 bases separating them. The CDR3 spans 13 residues. The V gene's germline CDR1 is MDHEN and CDR2 SYDVKM.

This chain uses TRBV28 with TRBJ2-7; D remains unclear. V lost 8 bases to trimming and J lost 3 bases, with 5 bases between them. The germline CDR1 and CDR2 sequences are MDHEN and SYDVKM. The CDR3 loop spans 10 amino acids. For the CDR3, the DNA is TGTGCCAGCGGAAACTACGAGCAGTACTTC. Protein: CASGNYEQYF. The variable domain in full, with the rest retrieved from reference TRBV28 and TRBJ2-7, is DVKVTQSSRYLVKRTGEKVFLECVQDMDHENMFWYRQDPGLGLRLIYFSYDVKMKEKGDIPEGYSVSREKKERFSLILESASTNQTSMYLCASGNYEQYFGPGTRLTVT.

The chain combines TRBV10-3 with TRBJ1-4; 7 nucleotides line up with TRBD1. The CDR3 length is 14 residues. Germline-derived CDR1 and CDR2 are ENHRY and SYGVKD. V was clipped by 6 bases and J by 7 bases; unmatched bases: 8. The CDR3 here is CAISGTEFGEKLFF. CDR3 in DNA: TGTGCCATCAGCGGGACAGAGTTCGGTGAAAAACTGTTTTTT.

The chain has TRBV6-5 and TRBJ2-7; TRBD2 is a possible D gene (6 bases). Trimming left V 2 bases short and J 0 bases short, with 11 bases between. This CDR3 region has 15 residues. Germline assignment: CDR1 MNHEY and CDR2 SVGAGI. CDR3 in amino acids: CASSYLRDLSYEQYF. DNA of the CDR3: TGTGCCAGCAGTTACCTGCGGGACCTCTCCTACGAGCAGTACTTC.

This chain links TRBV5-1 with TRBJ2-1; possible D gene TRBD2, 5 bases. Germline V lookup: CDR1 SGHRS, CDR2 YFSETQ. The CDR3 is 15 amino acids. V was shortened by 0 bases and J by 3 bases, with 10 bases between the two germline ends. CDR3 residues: CASSLDRGNYNEQFF. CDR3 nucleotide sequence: TGCGCCAGCAGCTTGGATCGGGGAAACTACAATGAGCAGTTCTTC.

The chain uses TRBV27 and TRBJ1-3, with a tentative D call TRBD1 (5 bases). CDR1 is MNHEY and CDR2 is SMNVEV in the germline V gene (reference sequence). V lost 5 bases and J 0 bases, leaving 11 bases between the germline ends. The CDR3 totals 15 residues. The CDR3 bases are TGTGCCAGCAGTCAGACAAGGGGCTCTGGAAACACCATATATTTT. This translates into CASSQTRGSGNTIYF.

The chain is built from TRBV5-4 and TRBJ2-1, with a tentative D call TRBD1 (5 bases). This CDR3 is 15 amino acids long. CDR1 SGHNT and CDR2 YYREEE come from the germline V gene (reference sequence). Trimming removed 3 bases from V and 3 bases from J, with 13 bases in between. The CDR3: CASSYQAQGYNEQFF. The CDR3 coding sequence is TGTGCCAGCAGCTACCAGGCGCAGGGCTACAATGAGCAGTTCTTC.

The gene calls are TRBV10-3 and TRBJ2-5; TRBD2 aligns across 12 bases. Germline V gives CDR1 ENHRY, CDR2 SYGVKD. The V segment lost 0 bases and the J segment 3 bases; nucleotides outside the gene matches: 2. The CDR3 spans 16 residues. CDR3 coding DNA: TGTGCCATCAGTGAGTCCCTAGCGGGAGGGAAAGAGACCCAGTACTTC. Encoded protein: CAISESLAGGKETQYF.

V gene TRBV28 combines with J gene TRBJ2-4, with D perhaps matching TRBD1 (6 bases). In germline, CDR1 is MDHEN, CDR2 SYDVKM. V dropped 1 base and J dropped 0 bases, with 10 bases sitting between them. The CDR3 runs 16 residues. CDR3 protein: CASSLFGTIAKNIQYF. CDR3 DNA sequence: TGTGCCAGCAGTTTATTTGGGACAATAGCCAAAAACATTCAGTACTTC.

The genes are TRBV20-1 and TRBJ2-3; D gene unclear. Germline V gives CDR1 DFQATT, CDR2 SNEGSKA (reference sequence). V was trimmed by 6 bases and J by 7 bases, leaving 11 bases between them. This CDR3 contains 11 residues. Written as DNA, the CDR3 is TGCAGTGCACGTCTAAGTAATACGCAGTATTTT. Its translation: CSARLSNTQYF.

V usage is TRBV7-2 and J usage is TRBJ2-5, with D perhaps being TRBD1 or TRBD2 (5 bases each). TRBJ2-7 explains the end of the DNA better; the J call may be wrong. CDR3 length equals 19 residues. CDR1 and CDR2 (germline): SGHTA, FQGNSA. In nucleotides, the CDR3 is TGTGCCAGCAGCACCGCGGCAGGGCTCTTCCGAGCGGATGCCTACGAGCAGTACTTC. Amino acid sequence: CASSTAAGLFRADAYEQYF.

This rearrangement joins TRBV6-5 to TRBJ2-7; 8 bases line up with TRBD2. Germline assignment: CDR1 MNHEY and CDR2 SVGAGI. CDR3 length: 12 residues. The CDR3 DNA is TGTACAAGGGGCGGGAGGACCTACGAGCAGTACTTC. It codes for CTRGGRTYEQYF.

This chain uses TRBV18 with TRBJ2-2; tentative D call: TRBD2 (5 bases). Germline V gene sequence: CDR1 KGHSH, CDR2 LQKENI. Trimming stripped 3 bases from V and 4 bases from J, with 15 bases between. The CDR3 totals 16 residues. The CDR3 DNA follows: TGTGCCAGCTCACCCCGGGCTAGCCCTTTCACCGGGGAGCTGTTTTTT. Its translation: CASSPRASPFTGELFF.

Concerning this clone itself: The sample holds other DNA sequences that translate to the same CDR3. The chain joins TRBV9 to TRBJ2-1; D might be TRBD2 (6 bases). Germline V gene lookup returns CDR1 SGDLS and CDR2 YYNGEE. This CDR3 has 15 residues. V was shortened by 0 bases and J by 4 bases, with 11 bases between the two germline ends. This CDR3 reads CASSVDGAGYNEQFF. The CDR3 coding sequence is TGTGCCAGCAGCGTAGACGGGGCGGGATACAATGAGCAGTTCTTC.

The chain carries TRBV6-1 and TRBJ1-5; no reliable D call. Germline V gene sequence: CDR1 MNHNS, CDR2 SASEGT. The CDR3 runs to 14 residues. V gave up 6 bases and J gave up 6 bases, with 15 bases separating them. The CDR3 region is CASSGLSSGQPQHF. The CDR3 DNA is TGTGCCAGCAGCGGGTTGAGTTCAGGTCAGCCCCAGCATTTT.

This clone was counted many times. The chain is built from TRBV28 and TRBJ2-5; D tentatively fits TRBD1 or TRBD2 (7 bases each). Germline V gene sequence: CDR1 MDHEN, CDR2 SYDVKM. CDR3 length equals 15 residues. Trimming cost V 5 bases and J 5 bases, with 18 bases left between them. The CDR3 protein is CASSHRQGGMETQYF. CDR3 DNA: TGTGCCAGCAGTCACCGACAGGGAGGGATGGAGACCCAGTACTTC.

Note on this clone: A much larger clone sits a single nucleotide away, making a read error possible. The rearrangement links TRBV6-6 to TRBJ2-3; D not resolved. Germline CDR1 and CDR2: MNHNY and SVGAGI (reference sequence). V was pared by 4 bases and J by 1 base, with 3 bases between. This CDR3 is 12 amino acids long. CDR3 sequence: CASSSRTDTQYF. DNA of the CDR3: TGTGCCAGCAGTTCCCGCACAGATACGCAGTATTTT.